This T cell receptor (beta chain) was found in a study of T-cell memory formation after mild COVID-19. Findings of the study overall: Cross-reactive memory appears to have joined, as suggested by some responding clones showing up in pre-infection memory.

Worth noting for this clonotype: Its cognate antigen is unknown.

TCRalpha and TCRbeta libraries used 5'RACE with constant-segment primers and UMIs. TCRdb re-derived calls from the 5' RACE reads in MiXCR, one entry per CDR3 protein. The table lists around 200,000 distinct CDR3 sequences, 27% of them singletons. The germline CDR1 and CDR2 sequences are LNHNV and YYDKDF (reference sequence). V was trimmed by 0 bases and J by 0 bases, leaving 3 bases between them. This CDR3 spans 15 amino acids. This sequence was found in an adult woman who had mild COVID-19 (a few samples of this study predate the infection). Cell type and time point are not known. The source material was PBMCs or a T cell subset sorted from them (not recorded which). V is TRBV15 and J is TRBJ2-6; D is uncertain. The CDR3 region is CATSREISGANVLTF. The CDR3 DNA reads TGTGCCACCAGCAGAGAAATCTCTGGGGCCAACGTCCTGACTTTC. The variable domain in full, completed from reference TRBV15 and TRBJ2-6, reads DAMVIQNPRYQVTQFGKPVTLSCSQTLNHNVMYWYQQKSSQAPKLLFHYYDKDFNNEADTPDNFQSRRPNTSFCFLDIRSPGLGDTAMYLCATSREISGANVLTFGAGSRLTVL.